This note documents a single T cell receptor (beta chain) sequence. These data are taken from a study of T-cell memory formation after mild COVID-19. Libraries for TCRalpha and TCRbeta carried sample barcodes and unique molecular identifiers via 5'RACE. Via MiXCR, TCRdb re-called the 5' RACE reads, giving one row per CDR3 protein. This repertoire shows roughly 510,000 distinct CDR3 sequences, 15% to 20% found once; its top ten account for around 8.1%. Looked up from germline, CDR1 is MNHEY and CDR2 is SVGAGI. The CDR3 spans 17 residues. J was trimmed by 0 bases and V by 0 bases; bases with no gene match: 2.

The sequencing input was PBMCs or a T cell subset sorted from them (not recorded which). This sequence was found in an adult woman who had mild COVID-19 (a few samples of this study predate the infection). Cell type and time point are not known. This chain joins TRBV6-5 and TRBJ2-2, with 9 bases matching TRBD2. The CDR3 DNA follows: TGTGCCAGCAGTTACTCAGCGGGAGGCCCGAACACCGGGGAGCTGTTTTTT. It is translated as CASSYSAGGPNTGELFF.